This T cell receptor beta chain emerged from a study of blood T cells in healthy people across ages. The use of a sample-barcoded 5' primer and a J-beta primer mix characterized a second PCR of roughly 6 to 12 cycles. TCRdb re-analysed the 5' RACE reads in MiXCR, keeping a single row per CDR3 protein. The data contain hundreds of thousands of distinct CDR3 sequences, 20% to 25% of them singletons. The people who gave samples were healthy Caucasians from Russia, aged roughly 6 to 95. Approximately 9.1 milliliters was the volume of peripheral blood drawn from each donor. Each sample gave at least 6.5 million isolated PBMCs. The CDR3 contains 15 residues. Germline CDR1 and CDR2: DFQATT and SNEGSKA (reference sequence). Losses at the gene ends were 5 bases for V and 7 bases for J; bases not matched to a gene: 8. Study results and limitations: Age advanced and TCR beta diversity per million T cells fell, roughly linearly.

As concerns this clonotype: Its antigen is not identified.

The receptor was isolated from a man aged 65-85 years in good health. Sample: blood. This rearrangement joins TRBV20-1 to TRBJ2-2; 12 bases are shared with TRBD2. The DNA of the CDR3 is TGCAGTGCTGGCAGACTAGCGGGAGTTGTCGGGGAGCTGTTTTTT. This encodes CSAGRLAGVVGELFF.